The present T cell receptor beta chain was sequenced within a study of cytomegalovirus exposure and HLA in healthy donors. Study outcomes and limitations: The number of N-insertions in an Asian-associated ancestry cluster was reportedly below the approximately 680-donor mean in a later analysis.

CDR1 is ENHRY and CDR2 is SYGVKD in the germline V gene. CDR3 length equals 14 residues. V lost 5 bases and J lost 0; bases outside the gene matches: 4. Remarks on this clone: Its antigen is undetermined.

The PCR contained 60 Vbeta and 13 Jbeta primers. Clones were read by immunoSEQ multiplex PCR, and TCRdb kept only the in-frame ones, dropping some. The data contain approximately 220,000 clones, 60% to 85% of them singletons. The sequenced sample consisted of PBMCs. The V call is TRBV10-3, the J call TRBJ2-7, with 7 bases lining up with TRBD1. This TCR was recovered from a man aged 40-49 years in good health and CMV-seronegative. Here the CDR3 reads CAISPGTASYEQYF. CDR3 coding DNA: TGTGCCATCAGTCCCGGGACAGCCTCCTACGAGCAGTACTTC.